A selection of T cell receptor beta chains follows, all from one sample in a study of T-cell memory formation after mild COVID-19. In TCRdb, the 5' RACE reads were re-called with MiXCR into one record per CDR3 protein. The sample holds around 450,000 distinct CDR3 sequences, around 18% seen once. Material: PBMCs or a T cell subset sorted from them (not recorded which). The receptors were gathered from an adult woman who had mild COVID-19 (a few samples of this study predate the infection). Cell type and time point are not known. Both conserved end residues are part of each CDR3.

v_call cdr3_aa
TRBV6-4 CASSDDSNTGELFF
TRBV4-1 CASSRTVDRGYEQYF
TRBV7-9 CASSPMDRGLYGYTF
TRBV15 CATSRRTGNTEAFF
TRBV18 CASSPHENTEAFF
TRBV7-2 CASSDQWYEQYF
TRBV9 CASSVAPTGGNYGYTF
TRBV7-6 CASSSEITGLGDYTQYF
TRBV6-2/TRBV6-3 CASSYSRTGAFTGELFF
TRBV29-1 CSALASYEQYF
TRBV7-8 CASIPRTGLMNTEAFF
TRBV27 CASSLVPGVGTEAFF
TRBV29-1 CSVVTGPNEKLFF
TRBV5-1 CASSLGQGGSPLHF
TRBV29-1 CSTVGGATAEAFF
TRBV29-1 CSVTGTGRYEQYF
TRBV5-5 CASSLVRGAATQYF
TRBV2 CASRSDRTNEKLFF
TRBV12-3/TRBV12-4 CASSLLGYEQYF
TRBV9 CASSVSEDTQYF
TRBV7-9 CASSLELAGGRLTGELFF
TRBV5-5 CASSRDGNEQFF
TRBV7-2 CASSLGGAEGYTF
TRBV9 CASSPRTGAANYGYTF
TRBV5-5 CASSLFSGGPYNEQFF
TRBV4-1 CASSPDRGGSDTQYF
TRBV12-3/TRBV12-4 CASSLEETRETQYF
TRBV7-3 CASSLTGRPTYESTDTQYF
TRBV11-2 CASSYLVTEAFF
TRBV5-1 CASSTWTGGSDTQYF
TRBV9 CASSEGGGRTTGEQYF
TRBV4-2 CASSQDWWGSGSEKTQYF